Below, one TCR beta chain is given with its context. Full-length variable regions came from constant-region reverse primers plus semi-nested Nested Universal Primer A PCR. TCRdb independently ran MiXCR on the 5' RACE reads; one entry per CDR3 protein. Counted here are about 62,000 distinct CDR3 sequences, around 30% occurring once; the ten biggest clones make up roughly 2.5%. CDR1 and CDR2 from the germline V gene are SEHNR and FQNEAQ (reference sequence). The V segment lost 2 bases and the J segment 0 bases; nucleotides outside the gene matches: 6. The CDR3 spans 16 residues. The chain employs TRBV7-9 and TRBJ2-5; 7 bases are a match to TRBD1. The specimen sequenced was tumor-infiltrating naive CD4+ T cells sorted from the breast tumor. The subset here: naive CD4+ T cells, CD4+CD45RA+CD25-. This receptor was identified in a female donor with breast cancer. The DNA for the CDR3 is TGTGCCAGCAGCTTAACAGGGGCCCCCCACCAAGAGACCCAGTACTTC. Encoded protein: CASSLTGAPHQETQYF.